This T cell receptor (beta chain) originates from a study of blood T cell repertoires in COVID-19. Clones were read by immunoSEQ multiplex PCR, and TCRdb kept only the in-frame ones, dropping some. The sample yields approximately 130,000 clones, 60% to 85% seen once. CDR1 and CDR2 (germline): SGHRS, YFSETQ. Trimming took 2 bases from V and 3 from J; bases not matched to a gene: 11. The CDR3 is 17 residues long. Sequences were obtained from peripheral blood. The V and J genes are TRBV5-1 and TRBJ1-1; 9 bases match TRBD1. The clonotype originates from an older man with acute or convalescent COVID-19. The CDR3 DNA reads as TGCGCCAGCAGCTTACAGGGGGCTGGTCCAACGGACACTGAAGCTTTCTTT. This translates into CASSLQGAGPTDTEAFF.